Listed below are T cell receptor beta chains from one sample, sequenced in a study of T cell responses to AZD1222 COVID-19 vaccine. Clones were sequenced by immunoSEQ multiplex PCR, and TCRdb holds only the in-frame ones, with some missing. Here the sample spans 150,000 to 160,000 clones, about nine tenths being singletons. This specimen was peripheral blood, taken on day 0 of AZD1222 vaccination. These receptors were taken from an adult in good health. Each CDR3 is given with its conserved first and last residue.

J	V	length	CDR3
TRBJ1-5	TRBV6-5	13	CASSYVSTQPQHF
TRBJ1-1	TRBV6-5	12	CASRDRPERAFF
TRBJ1-1	TRBV5-1	16	CASSSRDAGADTEAFF
TRBJ1-3	TRBV7-2	18	CASSLPGQGPSRGNTIYF
TRBJ2-5	TRBV6-5	15	CASWKREHYPETQYF
TRBJ1-2	TRBV27	15	CASSLLGRGGYGYTF
TRBJ2-2	TRBV5-1	12	CASSFDTGELFF
TRBJ2-2	TRBV6-2/TRBV6-3	19	CASSYSTASGSANTGELFF
TRBJ1-1	TRBV20-1	13	CSASGGIRDEAFF
TRBJ2-1	TRBV6-1	17	CASSESGGLGINNEQFF
TRBJ2-1	TRBV3-1/TRBV3-2	17	CASSQDLAGGSYNEQFF
TRBJ1-1	TRBV20-1	11	CSARGGTEAFF
TRBJ2-7	TRBV2	14	CASRPSGVFDEQYF
TRBJ2-2	TRBV5-1	17	CASTDSLAGAGTGELFF
TRBJ1-4	TRBV27	15	CASSLGRGRWEKLFF
TRBJ2-7	TRBV28	15	CASRASEGASYEQYF
TRBJ1-5	TRBV3-1/TRBV3-2	14	CASSPRGFEGPQHF
TRBJ1-4	TRBV28	15	CASSLYGATNEKLFF
TRBJ2-2	TRBV3-1/TRBV3-2	17	CASSQDQKAANTGELFF
TRBJ2-7	TRBV6-5	14	CASSRTAQPYEQYF
TRBJ1-5	TRBV7-2	15	CASSLVQGSNQPQHF
TRBJ2-3	TRBV10-2	16	CASSESGGLSTDTQYF
TRBJ1-4	TRBV6-1	14	CASSERPGDEKLFF
TRBJ2-1	TRBV4-2	15	CASSPTGSTYNEQFF
TRBJ1-1	TRBV6-2/TRBV6-3	14	CASSLGGTGTEAFF
TRBJ2-6	TRBV7-9	16	CASSFGASSGANVLTF
TRBJ2-7	TRBV2	14	CASSMAGQGYEQYF
TRBJ1-6	TRBV30	15	CAWSPSGRRNSPLHF
TRBJ1-5	TRBV2	14	CASTGTGASQPQHF
TRBJ1-1	TRBV19	14	CASSTGTVNTEAFF
TRBJ2-7	TRBV6-2/TRBV6-3	18	CASSYSMGSPVLTLRQYF
TRBJ1-2	TRBV7-8	14	CASSPDRGRDGYTF
TRBJ2-5	TRBV9	15	CASSAPSGSGETQYF
TRBJ1-2	TRBV30	13	CAWIGGLDYGYTF
TRBJ1-3	TRBV3-1/TRBV3-2	13	CASSQEGRNTIYF
TRBJ1-3	TRBV3-1/TRBV3-2	19	CASSYIRGTTSSSGNTIYF
TRBJ1-1	TRBV27	16	CASSLSTGSSRGEAFF
TRBJ2-1	TRBV5-1	17	CASSLDFRTSKSNEQFF
TRBJ1-1	TRBV5-5	14	CASLGGGMNTEAFF
TRBJ2-5	TRBV28	15	CASSPGPDTQETQYF
TRBJ1-1	TRBV6-5	12	CALREILTEAFF
TRBJ1-6	TRBV28	15	CASLALTGGASPLHF
TRBJ2-5	TRBV6-5	10	CASIQETQYF
TRBJ1-1	TRBV19	13	CASSIWQNTEAFF
TRBJ1-6	TRBV19	16	CASRAGGRPRDSPLHF
TRBJ1-3	TRBV2	14	CASISGTGMDTIYF
TRBJ1-6	TRBV18	20	CASSPFGTGNGGSYNSPLHF
TRBJ1-2	TRBV27	16	CASSLSSGGFNYGYTF
TRBJ1-1	TRBV5-1	13	CASSLNRVAEAFF
TRBJ2-5	TRBV4-1	18	CASSQSAGGTMAQETQYF
TRBJ1-1	TRBV9	13	CASSQEGNTEAFF
TRBJ1-1	TRBV5-1	14	CASSLAVGNTEAFF
TRBJ1-1	TRBV7-9	17	CASSPRPGQGVNTEAFF